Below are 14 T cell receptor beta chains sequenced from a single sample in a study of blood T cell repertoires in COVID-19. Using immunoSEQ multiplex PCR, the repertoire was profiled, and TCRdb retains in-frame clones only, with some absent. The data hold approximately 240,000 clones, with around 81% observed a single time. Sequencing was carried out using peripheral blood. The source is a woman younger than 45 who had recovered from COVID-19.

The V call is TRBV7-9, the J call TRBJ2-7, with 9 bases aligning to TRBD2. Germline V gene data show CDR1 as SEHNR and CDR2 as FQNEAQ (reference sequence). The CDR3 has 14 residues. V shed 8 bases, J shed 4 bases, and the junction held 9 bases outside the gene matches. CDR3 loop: CASAGGAPPYEQYF. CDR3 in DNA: TGTGCCAGCGCGGGAGGGGCACCTCCTTACGAGCAGTACTTC.

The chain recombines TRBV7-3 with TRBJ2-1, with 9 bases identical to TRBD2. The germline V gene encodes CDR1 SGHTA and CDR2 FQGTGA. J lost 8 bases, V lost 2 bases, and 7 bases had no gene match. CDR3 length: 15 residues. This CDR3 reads CASSLAGGLRDEQFF. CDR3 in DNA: TGTGCCAGCAGCTTAGCGGGAGGGCTGAGGGATGAGCAGTTCTTC.

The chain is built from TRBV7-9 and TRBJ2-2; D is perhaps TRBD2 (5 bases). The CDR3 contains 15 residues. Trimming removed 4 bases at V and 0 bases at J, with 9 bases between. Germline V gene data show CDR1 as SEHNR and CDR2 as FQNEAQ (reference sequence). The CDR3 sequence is CASSWSGSNTGELFF. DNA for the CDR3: TGTGCCAGCAGCTGGAGCGGTTCGAACACCGGGGAGCTGTTTTTT.

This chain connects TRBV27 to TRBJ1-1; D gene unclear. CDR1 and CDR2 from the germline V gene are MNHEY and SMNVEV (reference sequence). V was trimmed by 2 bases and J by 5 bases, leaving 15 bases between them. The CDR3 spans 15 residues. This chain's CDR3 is CASSLLGFGETEAFF. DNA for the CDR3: TGTGCCAGCAGTTTACTTGGGTTCGGGGAAACTGAAGCTTTCTTT.

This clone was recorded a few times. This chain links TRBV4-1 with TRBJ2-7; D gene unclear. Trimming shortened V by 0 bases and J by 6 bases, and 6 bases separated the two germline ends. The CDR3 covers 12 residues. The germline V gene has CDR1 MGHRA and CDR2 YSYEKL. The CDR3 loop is CASSQDGSEQYF. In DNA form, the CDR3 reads TGCGCCAGCAGCCAAGACGGTTCCGAGCAGTACTTC.

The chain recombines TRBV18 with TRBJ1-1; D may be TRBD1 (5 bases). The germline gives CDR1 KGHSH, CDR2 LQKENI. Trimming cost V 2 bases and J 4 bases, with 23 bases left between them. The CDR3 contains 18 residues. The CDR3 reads CASSPWDLVGGSVTEAFF. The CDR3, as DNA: TGTGCCAGCTCACCATGGGACTTGGTGGGGGGGTCGGTCACTGAAGCTTTCTTT.

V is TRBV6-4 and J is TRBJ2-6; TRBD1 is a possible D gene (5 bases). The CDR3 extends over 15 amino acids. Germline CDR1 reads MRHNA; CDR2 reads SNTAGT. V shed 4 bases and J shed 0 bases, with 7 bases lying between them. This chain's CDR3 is CASSADSSGANVLTF. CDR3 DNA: TGTGCCAGCAGTGCCGACAGCTCTGGGGCCAACGTCCTGACTTTC.

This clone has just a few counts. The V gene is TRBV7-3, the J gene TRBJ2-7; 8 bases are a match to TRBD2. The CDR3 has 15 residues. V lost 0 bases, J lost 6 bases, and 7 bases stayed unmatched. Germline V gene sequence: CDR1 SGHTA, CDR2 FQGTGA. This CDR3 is CASSLTSAGGGEQYF. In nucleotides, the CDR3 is TGTGCCAGCAGCTTAACGTCCGCGGGGGGCGGCGAGCAGTACTTC.

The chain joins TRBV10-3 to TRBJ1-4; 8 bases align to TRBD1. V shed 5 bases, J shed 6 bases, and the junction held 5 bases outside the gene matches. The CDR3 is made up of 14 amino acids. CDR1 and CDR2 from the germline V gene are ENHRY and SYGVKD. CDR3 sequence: CAISLDRVDEKLFF. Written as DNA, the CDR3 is TGTGCCATCAGTCTGGACAGGGTGGATGAAAAACTGTTTTTT.

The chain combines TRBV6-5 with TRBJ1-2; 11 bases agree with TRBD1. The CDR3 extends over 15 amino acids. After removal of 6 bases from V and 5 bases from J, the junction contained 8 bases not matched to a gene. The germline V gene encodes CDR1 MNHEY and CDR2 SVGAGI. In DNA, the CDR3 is TGTGCCAGCAGCGCTCCCGGGACAGGGGGGTATGGCTACACCTTC. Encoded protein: CASSAPGTGGYGYTF.

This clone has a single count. The CDR3 nucleotides read TGTGCCAGCAGCTTAGGTACGAGGAGAGCCGGGGAGCTGTTTTTT. Its protein is CASSLGTRRAGELFF. This chain connects TRBV7-9 to TRBJ2-2, with D unclear. The CDR3 is 15 amino acids. V was shortened by 1 base and J by 6 bases, with 12 bases between the two germline ends. Germline loops: CDR1 SEHNR, CDR2 FQNEAQ (reference sequence). The variable domain in full, completed from reference TRBV7-9 and TRBJ2-2, reads DTGVSQNPRHKITKRGQNVTFRCDPISEHNRLYWYRQTLGQGPEFLTYFQNEAQLEKSRLLSDRFSAERPKGSFSTLEIQRTEQGDSAMYLCASSLGTRRAGELFFGEGSRLTVL.

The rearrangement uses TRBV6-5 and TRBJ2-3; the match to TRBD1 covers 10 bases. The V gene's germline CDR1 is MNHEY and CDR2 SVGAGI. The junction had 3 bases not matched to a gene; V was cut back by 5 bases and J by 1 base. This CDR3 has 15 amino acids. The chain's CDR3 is CASSPGTGGTDTQYF. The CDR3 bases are TGTGCCAGCAGTCCTGGGACAGGGGGCACAGATACGCAGTATTTT.

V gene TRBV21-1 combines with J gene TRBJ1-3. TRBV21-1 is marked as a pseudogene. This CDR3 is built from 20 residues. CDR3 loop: CASSSPPGQYHRRAGNTIYF. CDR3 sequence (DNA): TGTGCCAGCAGCTCCCCCCCCGGACAATACCACAGGAGGGCTGGAAACACCATATATTTT.

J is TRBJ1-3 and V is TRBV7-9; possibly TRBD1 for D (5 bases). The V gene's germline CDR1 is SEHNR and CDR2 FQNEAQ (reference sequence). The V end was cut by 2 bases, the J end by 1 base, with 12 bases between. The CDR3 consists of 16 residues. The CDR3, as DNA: TGTGCCAGCAGCTTATTTTGGGGCAGATCTGGAAACACCATATATTTT. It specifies CASSLFWGRSGNTIYF.